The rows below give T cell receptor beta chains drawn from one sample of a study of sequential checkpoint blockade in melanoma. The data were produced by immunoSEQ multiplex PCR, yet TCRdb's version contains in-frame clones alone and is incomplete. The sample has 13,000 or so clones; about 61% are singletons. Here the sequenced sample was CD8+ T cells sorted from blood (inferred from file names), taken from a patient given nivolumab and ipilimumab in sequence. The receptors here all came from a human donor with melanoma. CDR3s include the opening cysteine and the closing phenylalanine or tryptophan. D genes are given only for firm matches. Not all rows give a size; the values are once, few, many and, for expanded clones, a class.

CDR3aa: CASSLGTGVVRTKNIQYF
CDR3nt: TGCGCCAGCAGCTTAGGGACAGGGGTAGTCAGAACCAAAAACATTCAGTACTTC
d_gene: TRBD1
abundance: .
j_gene: TRBJ2-4
v_gene: TRBV5-1

CDR3aa: CASSQVPGTDTGELFF
CDR3nt: TGCGCCAGCAGCCAAGTCCCGGGAACGGACACCGGGGAGCTGTTTTTT
d_gene: .
abundance: .
j_gene: TRBJ2-2
v_gene: TRBV4-3

CDR3aa: CSVEQPGQRGDNEQFF
CDR3nt: TGCAGCGTTGAACAGCCCGGCCAGCGGGGGGACAATGAGCAGTTCTTC
d_gene: TRBD2
abundance: .
j_gene: TRBJ2-1
v_gene: TRBV29-1

CDR3aa: CASEEGPGDTQYF
CDR3nt: TGTGCCAGCGAGGAGGGGCCAGGAGATACGCAGTATTTT
d_gene: .
abundance: few
j_gene: TRBJ2-3
v_gene: TRBV9

CDR3aa: CASSETGHNEKLFF
CDR3nt: TGTGCCAGCAGCGAAACAGGGCATAATGAAAAACTGTTTTTT
d_gene: .
abundance: .
j_gene: TRBJ1-4
v_gene: TRBV9

CDR3aa: CASSQGWLNTIYF
CDR3nt: TGTGCCAGCAGCCAGGGGTGGTTGAACACCATATATTTT
d_gene: .
abundance: .
j_gene: TRBJ1-3
v_gene: TRBV6-5

CDR3aa: CASSTLTRPYEQYF
CDR3nt: TGTGCCAGCAGTACCCTGACACGACCCTACGAGCAGTACTTC
d_gene: .
abundance: .
j_gene: TRBJ2-7
v_gene: TRBV6-5

CDR3aa: CASSYGTGTTINEQFF
CDR3nt: TGTGCCAGCAGTTACGGGACAGGGACCACAATTAATGAGCAGTTCTTC
d_gene: TRBD1
abundance: .
j_gene: TRBJ2-1
v_gene: TRBV6-5

CDR3aa: CASSSGLAGAGEQYF
CDR3nt: TGTGCCAGCAGCTCGGGACTAGCGGGAGCGGGCGAGCAGTACTTC
d_gene: TRBD2
abundance: .
j_gene: TRBJ2-7
v_gene: TRBV4-2

CDR3aa: CASNGGTEAFF
CDR3nt: TGTGCCAGCAACGGAGGGACTGAAGCTTTCTTT
d_gene: .
abundance: .
j_gene: TRBJ1-1
v_gene: TRBV5-4

CDR3aa: CASSAGTGGGNTIYF
CDR3nt: TGTGCCAGCAGCGCCGGGACGGGAGGTGGAAACACCATATATTTT
d_gene: .
abundance: .
j_gene: TRBJ1-3
v_gene: TRBV4-2

CDR3aa: CASSLGTGGGTEAFF
CDR3nt: TGTGCCAGCAGCTTGGGGACAGGGGGGGGAACTGAAGCTTTCTTT
d_gene: TRBD1
abundance: .
j_gene: TRBJ1-1
v_gene: TRBV5-6

CDR3aa: CASSRSPGQVRSYEQYF
CDR3nt: TGTGCCAGCAGCCGCTCCCCGGGACAGGTTCGCTCCTACGAGCAGTACTTC
d_gene: TRBD1
abundance: .
j_gene: TRBJ2-7
v_gene: TRBV9

CDR3aa: CASSAVRAGEKLFF
CDR3nt: TGTGCCAGCAGCGCAGTAAGGGCGGGGGAAAAACTGTTTTTT
d_gene: .
abundance: .
j_gene: TRBJ1-4
v_gene: TRBV7-8

CDR3aa: CATSLFAGGYEQYF
CDR3nt: TGTGCCACCTCATTATTTGCGGGAGGCTACGAGCAGTACTTC
d_gene: TRBD2
abundance: .
j_gene: TRBJ2-7
v_gene: TRBV27

CDR3aa: CASSPTGSQETQYF
CDR3nt: TGTGCCAGCAGCCCCACAGGGTCCCAAGAGACCCAGTACTTC
d_gene: .
abundance: once
j_gene: TRBJ2-5
v_gene: TRBV9

CDR3aa: CASSLDWGGQDTQYF
CDR3nt: TGTGCCAGCAGCTTAGATTGGGGGGGCCAGGATACGCAGTATTTT
d_gene: .
abundance: .
j_gene: TRBJ2-3
v_gene: TRBV7-9

CDR3aa: CASSLSRGSAEAFF
CDR3nt: TGTGCCAGCAGTTTATCCAGGGGGAGCGCTGAAGCTTTCTTT
d_gene: TRBD1
abundance: .
j_gene: TRBJ1-1
v_gene: TRBV27

CDR3aa: CASSLGGTNTEAFF
CDR3nt: TGTGCCAGCAGCTTGGGGGGGACGAACACTGAAGCTTTCTTT
d_gene: .
abundance: .
j_gene: TRBJ1-1
v_gene: TRBV11-2

CDR3aa: CASSNRLTGGVETQYF
CDR3nt: TGTGCCAGCAGTAACCGCCTAACAGGGGGCGTGGAGACCCAGTACTTC
d_gene: TRBD1
abundance: .
j_gene: TRBJ2-5
v_gene: TRBV27

CDR3aa: CASSSEVGDTQYF
CDR3nt: TGTGCCAGCAGCTCGGAGGTCGGAGATACGCAGTATTTT
d_gene: .
abundance: .
j_gene: TRBJ2-3
v_gene: TRBV7-3

CDR3aa: CASSPDPLAGGPPGELFF
CDR3nt: TGTGCCAGCAGCCCAGACCCTCTAGCGGGGGGGCCACCCGGGGAGCTGTTTTTT
d_gene: TRBD2
abundance: few
j_gene: TRBJ2-2
v_gene: TRBV7-2

CDR3aa: CASSIGSSGSYEQYF
CDR3nt: TGTGCCAGTAGTATAGGGTCTAGCGGGAGCTACGAGCAGTACTTC
d_gene: TRBD2
abundance: .
j_gene: TRBJ2-7
v_gene: TRBV19

CDR3aa: CASSFTPAGTSGRTYEQYF
CDR3nt: TGTGCCAGCAGCTTCACACCCGCCGGGACTAGCGGGAGGACCTACGAGCAGTACTTC
d_gene: TRBD2
abundance: .
j_gene: TRBJ2-7
v_gene: TRBV7-2

CDR3aa: CASSQVASGDTQYF
CDR3nt: TGCGCCAGCAGCCAAGTGGCTAGCGGAGATACGCAGTATTTT
d_gene: TRBD2
abundance: .
j_gene: TRBJ2-3
v_gene: TRBV4-3

CDR3aa: CASSPSPDTQYF
CDR3nt: TGTGCCAGCAGCCCGAGCCCAGATACGCAGTATTTT
d_gene: .
abundance: .
j_gene: TRBJ2-3
v_gene: TRBV9

CDR3aa: CASSRGTGETGELFF
CDR3nt: TGTGCCAGCAGCCGCGGGACAGGGGAAACCGGGGAGCTGTTTTTT
d_gene: TRBD1
abundance: .
j_gene: TRBJ2-2
v_gene: TRBV4-2

CDR3aa: CASSYTASGANEQFF
CDR3nt: TGTGCCAGCAGTTATACGGCTAGCGGGGCGAATGAGCAGTTCTTC
d_gene: TRBD2
abundance: once
j_gene: TRBJ2-1
v_gene: TRBV6-8

CDR3aa: CASCFGGFDTGELFF
CDR3nt: TGTGCCAGCTGCTTCGGGGGTTTTGACACCGGGGAGCTGTTTTTT
d_gene: .
abundance: once
j_gene: TRBJ2-2
v_gene: TRBV27

CDR3aa: CASSVQGNTYEQYF
CDR3nt: TGTGCCAGCAGTGTTCAGGGGAACACCTACGAGCAGTACTTC
d_gene: .
abundance: .
j_gene: TRBJ2-7
v_gene: TRBV27

CDR3aa: CASSFGGPAYEQYF
CDR3nt: TGTGCCAGCAGCTTTGGGGGCCCCGCCTACGAGCAGTACTTC
d_gene: .
abundance: .
j_gene: TRBJ2-7
v_gene: TRBV5-6

CDR3aa: CAISSGTSGGSEQFF
CDR3nt: TGTGCCATCAGTTCCGGGACTAGCGGGGGTAGTGAGCAGTTCTTC
d_gene: TRBD2
abundance: few
j_gene: TRBJ2-1
v_gene: TRBV10-3

CDR3aa: CASSPYGYEQYF
CDR3nt: TGTGCCAGCAGCCCCTACGGCTACGAGCAGTACTTC
d_gene: .
abundance: once
j_gene: TRBJ2-7
v_gene: TRBV6-1

CDR3aa: CASSSQGEQYF
CDR3nt: TGCGCCAGCAGCAGCCAGGGGGAGCAGTACTTC
d_gene: .
abundance: .
j_gene: TRBJ2-7
v_gene: TRBV4-1

CDR3aa: CASGFQGASINEQFF
CDR3nt: TGTGCCAGCGGTTTCCAGGGGGCCAGCATCAATGAGCAGTTCTTC
d_gene: TRBD1
abundance: .
j_gene: TRBJ2-1
v_gene: TRBV6-5

CDR3aa: CSWRGGETQYF
CDR3nt: TGCAGCTGGAGGGGGGGAGAGACCCAGTACTTC
d_gene: .
abundance: few
j_gene: TRBJ2-5
v_gene: TRBV29-1

CDR3aa: CASSPRGFTEAFF
CDR3nt: TGTGCCAGTAGCCCCAGGGGGTTCACTGAAGCTTTCTTT
d_gene: TRBD1
abundance: .
j_gene: TRBJ1-1
v_gene: TRBV19

CDR3aa: CASSLGISGGTDTQYF
CDR3nt: TGTGCCAGCAGCTTAGGTATTAGCGGGGGCACAGATACGCAGTATTTT
d_gene: TRBD2
abundance: once
j_gene: TRBJ2-3
v_gene: TRBV7-9

CDR3aa: CASGWTGFKTGELFF
CDR3nt: TGTGCCAGTGGTTGGACAGGGTTTAAGACCGGGGAGCTGTTTTTT
d_gene: TRBD1
abundance: .
j_gene: TRBJ2-2
v_gene: TRBV28

CDR3aa: CASSLGTGLESPLHF
CDR3nt: TGTGCCAGCAGTCTTGGGACAGGGTTGGAGTCACCCCTCCACTTT
d_gene: TRBD1
abundance: .
j_gene: TRBJ1-6
v_gene: TRBV7-9

CDR3aa: CASSEADRNLSYEQYF
CDR3nt: TGTGCCAGCAGTGAAGCGGACAGGAATCTGTCCTACGAGCAGTACTTC
d_gene: TRBD1
abundance: .
j_gene: TRBJ2-7
v_gene: TRBV2

CDR3aa: CASSRTTGNTEAFF
CDR3nt: TGCGCCAGCAGCCGTACGACAGGGAACACTGAAGCTTTCTTT
d_gene: .
abundance: few
j_gene: TRBJ1-1
v_gene: TRBV4-3